This T cell receptor beta chain was retrieved from a study of CD8 T cells in Susac syndrome. After extraction with the RNeasy kit, about 0.45 to 1 ug of the RNA was reverse transcribed using random hexamers. MiXCR was run by TCRdb on the immunoSEQ multiplex PCR reads, yielding one entry per CDR3 protein. The sample has a few hundred thousand distinct CDR3 sequences; around 93% are singletons. CDR3 size: 13 residues. V was pared by 3 bases and J by 5 bases, with 12 bases between. Germline V CDR1 and CDR2: GTSNPN, SVGIG (reference sequence). Sequences were obtained from CD4+ T cells from PBMCs. The rearrangement joins TRBV30 to TRBJ2-3, with D possibly TRBD2 on 7 matching bases. This receptor was identified in a human donor with multiple sclerosis. The CDR3 loop is CAWSGGPVDTQYF. CDR3 in DNA: TGTGCCTGGAGCGGGGGGCCCGTAGATACGCAGTATTTT. Full variable domain (remainder filled in from reference TRBV30 and TRBJ2-3): SQTIHQWPATLVQPVGSPLSLECTVEGTSNPNLYWYRQAAGRGLQLLFYSVGIGQISSEVPQNLSASRPQDRQFILSSKKLLLSDSGFYLCAWSGGPVDTQYFGPGTRLTVL.